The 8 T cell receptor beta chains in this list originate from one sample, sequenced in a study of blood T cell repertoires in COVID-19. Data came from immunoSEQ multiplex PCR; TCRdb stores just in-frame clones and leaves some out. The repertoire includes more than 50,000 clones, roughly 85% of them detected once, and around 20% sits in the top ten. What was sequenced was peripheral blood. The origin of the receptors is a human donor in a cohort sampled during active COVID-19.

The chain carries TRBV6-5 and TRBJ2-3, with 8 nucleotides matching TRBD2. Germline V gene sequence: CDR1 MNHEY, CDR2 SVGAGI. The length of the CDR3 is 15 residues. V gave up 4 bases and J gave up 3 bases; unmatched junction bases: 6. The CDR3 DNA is TGTGCCAGCAGTTCCCCTCGGGGGGGGACAGATACGCAGTATTTT. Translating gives CASSSPRGGTDTQYF.

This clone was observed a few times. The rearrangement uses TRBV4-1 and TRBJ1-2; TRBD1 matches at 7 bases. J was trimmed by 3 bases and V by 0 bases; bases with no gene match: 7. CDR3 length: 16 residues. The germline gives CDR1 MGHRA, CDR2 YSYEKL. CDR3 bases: TGCGCCAGCAGCCAAGATCAGGGCAGGGGGGACTATGGCTACACCTTC. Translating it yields CASSQDQGRGDYGYTF.

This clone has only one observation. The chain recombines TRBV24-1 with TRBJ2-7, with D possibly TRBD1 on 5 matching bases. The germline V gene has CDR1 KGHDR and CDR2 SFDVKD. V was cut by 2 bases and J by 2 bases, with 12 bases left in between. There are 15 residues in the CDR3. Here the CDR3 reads CATSDSGFPAYEQYF. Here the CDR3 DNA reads TGTGCCACCAGTGATTCAGGGTTTCCGGCCTACGAGCAGTACTTC.

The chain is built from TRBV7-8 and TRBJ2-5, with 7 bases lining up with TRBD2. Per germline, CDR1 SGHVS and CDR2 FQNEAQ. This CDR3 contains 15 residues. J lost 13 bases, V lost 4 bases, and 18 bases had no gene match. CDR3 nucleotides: TGTGCCAGCAGCTACTCCGGGACTACCCAAACGCAGGGGTACTTC. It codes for CASSYSGTTQTQGYF.

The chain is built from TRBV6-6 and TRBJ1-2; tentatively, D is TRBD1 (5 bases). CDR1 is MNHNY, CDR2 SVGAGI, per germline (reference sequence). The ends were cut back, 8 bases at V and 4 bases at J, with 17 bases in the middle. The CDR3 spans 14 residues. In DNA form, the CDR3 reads TGTGCCAGCGAAGGGGCGCTTGACGTCTATGGCTACACCTTC. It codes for CASEGALDVYGYTF.

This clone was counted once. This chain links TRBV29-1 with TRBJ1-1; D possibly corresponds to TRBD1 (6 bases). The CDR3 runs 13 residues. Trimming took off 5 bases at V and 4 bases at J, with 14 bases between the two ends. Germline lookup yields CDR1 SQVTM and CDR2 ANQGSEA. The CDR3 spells CSVQGNGVTEAFF. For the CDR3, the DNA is TGCAGCGTTCAGGGGAATGGGGTCACTGAAGCTTTCTTT.

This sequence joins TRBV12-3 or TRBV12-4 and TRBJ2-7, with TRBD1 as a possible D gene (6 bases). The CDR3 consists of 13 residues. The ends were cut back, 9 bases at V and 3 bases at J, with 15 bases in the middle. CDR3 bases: TGTGCCAGTGCAGGGGCTGGGTTCTACGAGCAGTACTTC. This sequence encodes CASAGAGFYEQYF.

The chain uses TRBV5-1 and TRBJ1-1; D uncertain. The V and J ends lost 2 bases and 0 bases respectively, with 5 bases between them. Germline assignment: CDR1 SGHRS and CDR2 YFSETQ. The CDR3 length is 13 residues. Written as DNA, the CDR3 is TGCGCCAGCAGCTTTGGGCTGAACACTGAAGCTTTCTTT. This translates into CASSFGLNTEAFF.